The clone carrying this TCR beta chain is a singleton in its sample. Its antigen is as yet unknown. The data were obtained in a study of prognosis after radiotherapy for stage I lung cancer. Study at large: Around 13 of the patients were found to have newly diagnosed primary stage I lung tumors, and about 5 were living with oligometastatic NSCLC after surgical resection of the primary tumor.

The V and J ends lost 6 bases and 5 bases, in that order; junction bases with no gene match: 6. Per germline, CDR1 SGHRS and CDR2 YFSETQ. The CDR3 spans 13 residues. Genomic DNA provided the template from which TCR beta CDR3 was amplified by two-round multiplex PCR. Primers specific to each TRBV and TRBJ gene drove first-round PCR. A second round of PCR was carried out using universal primers. MiXCR, applied by TCRdb to the multiplex PCR reads, yields one record per CDR3 protein. The table has about 51,000 distinct CDR3 sequences, around a third seen once. Findings of the study overall: There was no determination made of whether the expanded TCR clones were tumor-specific. A difference in TRBV and TRBJ gene usage was reportedly seen between patients with and without metastases.

The clonotype comes from a donor of 50 years or more with non-small cell lung cancer. This sample comprised PBMCs, obtained before or after stereotactic body radiation therapy (not recorded which). The chain employs TRBV5-1 and TRBJ2-7; 9 bases match TRBD1. CDR3 residues: CASTRDRVHEQYF. The CDR3 nucleotides are TGCGCCAGCACCCGGGACAGGGTACACGAGCAGTACTTC.